This T cell receptor (beta chain) was captured by sequencing in a study of blood T cells in healthy people across ages. It was with a sample-barcoded 5' primer and a J-beta primer mix that a second PCR of about 7 to 12 cycles was run. Tags on each cDNA molecule came from a template-switch adaptor with 12 random nucleotides. TCRdb recomputed calls from the 5' RACE reads with MiXCR, one row per CDR3 protein. In the table there are more than 550,000 distinct CDR3 sequences, approximately 21% of which are singletons. This CDR3 spans 15 amino acids. Germline CDR1 SGHTA, CDR2 FQGTGA. V dropped 5 bases and J dropped 5 bases, with 16 bases sitting between them.

The rearrangement joins TRBV7-3 to TRBJ2-1, with D maybe TRBD2 (5 bases). Sequencing input: blood. The source of this sequence is a man between 65 and 85 years old in good health. CDR3 loop: CASSPTSGPNNEQFF. The CDR3 nucleotides read TGTGCCAGCAGCCCCACTAGTGGGCCAAACAATGAGCAGTTCTTC.